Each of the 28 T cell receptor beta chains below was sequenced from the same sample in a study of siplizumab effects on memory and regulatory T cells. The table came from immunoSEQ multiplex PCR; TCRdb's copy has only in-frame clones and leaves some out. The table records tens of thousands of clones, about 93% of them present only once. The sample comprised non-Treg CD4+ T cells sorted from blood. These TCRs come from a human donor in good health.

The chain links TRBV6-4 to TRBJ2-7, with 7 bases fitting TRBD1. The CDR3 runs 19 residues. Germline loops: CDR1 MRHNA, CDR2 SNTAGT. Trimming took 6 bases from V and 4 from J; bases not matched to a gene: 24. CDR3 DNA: TGTGCCAGCAGCGAGGGCGGCGACAGGGACCCGAGGTGGGGTTACGAGCAGTACTTC. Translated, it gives CASSEGGDRDPRWGYEQYF.

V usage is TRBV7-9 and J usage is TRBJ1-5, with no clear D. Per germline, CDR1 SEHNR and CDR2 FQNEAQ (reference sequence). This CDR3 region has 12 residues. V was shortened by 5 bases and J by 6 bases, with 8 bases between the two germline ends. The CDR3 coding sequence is TGTGCCAGCAGCCAAGACGTTCAGCCCCAGCATTTT. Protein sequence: CASSQDVQPQHF.

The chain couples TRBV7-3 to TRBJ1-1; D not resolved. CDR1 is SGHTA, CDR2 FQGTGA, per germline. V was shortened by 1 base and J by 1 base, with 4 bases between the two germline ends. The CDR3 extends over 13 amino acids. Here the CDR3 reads CASSLNRNTEAFF. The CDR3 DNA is TGTGCCAGCAGCTTAAACAGGAACACTGAAGCTTTCTTT.

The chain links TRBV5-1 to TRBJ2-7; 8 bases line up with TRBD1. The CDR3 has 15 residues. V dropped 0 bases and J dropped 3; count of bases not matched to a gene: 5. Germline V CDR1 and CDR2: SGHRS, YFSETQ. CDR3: CASSLGWTGIYEQYF. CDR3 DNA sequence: TGCGCCAGCAGCTTGGGTTGGACAGGGATCTACGAGCAGTACTTC.

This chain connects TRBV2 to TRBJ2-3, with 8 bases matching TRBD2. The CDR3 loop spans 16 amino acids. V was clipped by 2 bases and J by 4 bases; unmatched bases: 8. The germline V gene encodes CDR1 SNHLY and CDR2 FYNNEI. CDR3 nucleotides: TGTGCCAGCAGTGAAAAAAGGCTAGCGGGCGCAGATACGCAGTATTTT. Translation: CASSEKRLAGADTQYF.

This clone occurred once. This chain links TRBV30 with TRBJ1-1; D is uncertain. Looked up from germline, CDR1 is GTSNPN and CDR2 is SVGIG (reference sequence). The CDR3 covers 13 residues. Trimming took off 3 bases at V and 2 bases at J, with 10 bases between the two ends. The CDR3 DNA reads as TGTGCCTGGAGAAACAGCCTCAACACTGAAGCTTTCTTT. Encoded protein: CAWRNSLNTEAFF.

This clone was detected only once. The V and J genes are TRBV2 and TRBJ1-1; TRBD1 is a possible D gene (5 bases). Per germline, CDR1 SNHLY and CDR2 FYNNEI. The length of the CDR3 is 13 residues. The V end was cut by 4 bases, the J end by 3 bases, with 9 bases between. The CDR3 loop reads CASSVKGYTEAFF. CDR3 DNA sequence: TGTGCCAGCAGTGTGAAGGGGTACACTGAAGCTTTCTTT. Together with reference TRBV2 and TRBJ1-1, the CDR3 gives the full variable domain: EPEVTQTPSHQVTQMGQEVILRCVPISNHLYFYWYRQILGQKVEFLVSFYNNEISEKSEIFDDQFSVERPDGSNFTLKIRSTKLEDSAMYFCASSVKGYTEAFFGQGTRLTVV.

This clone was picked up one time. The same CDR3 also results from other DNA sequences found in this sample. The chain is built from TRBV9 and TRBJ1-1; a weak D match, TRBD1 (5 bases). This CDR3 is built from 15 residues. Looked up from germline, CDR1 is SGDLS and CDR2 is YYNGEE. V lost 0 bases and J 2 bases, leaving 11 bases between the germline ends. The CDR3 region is CASSVEGQTNTEAFF. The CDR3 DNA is TGTGCCAGCAGCGTAGAGGGGCAAACCAACACTGAAGCTTTCTTT. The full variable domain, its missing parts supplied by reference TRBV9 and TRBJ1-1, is DSGVTQTPKHLITATGQRVTLRCSPRSGDLSVYWYQQSLDQGLQFLIQYYNGEERAKGNILERFSAQQFPDLHSELNLSSLELGDSALYFCASSVEGQTNTEAFFGQGTRLTVV.

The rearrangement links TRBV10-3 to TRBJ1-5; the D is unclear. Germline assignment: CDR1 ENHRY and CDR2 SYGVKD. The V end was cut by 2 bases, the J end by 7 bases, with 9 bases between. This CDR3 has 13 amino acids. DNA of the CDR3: TGTGCCATCAGTGAGGTCCCGGGACAGCCCCAGCATTTT. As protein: CAISEVPGQPQHF.

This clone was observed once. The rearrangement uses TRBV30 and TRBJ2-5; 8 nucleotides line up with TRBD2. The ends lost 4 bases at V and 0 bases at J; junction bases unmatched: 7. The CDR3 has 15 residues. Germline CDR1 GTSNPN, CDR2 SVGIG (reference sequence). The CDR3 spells CAWKTGGGHQETQYF. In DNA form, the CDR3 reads TGTGCCTGGAAAACTGGCGGGGGGCACCAAGAGACCCAGTACTTC.

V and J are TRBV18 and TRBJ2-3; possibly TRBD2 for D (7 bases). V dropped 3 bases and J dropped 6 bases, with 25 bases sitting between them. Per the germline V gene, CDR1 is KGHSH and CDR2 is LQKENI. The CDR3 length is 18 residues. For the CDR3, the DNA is TGTGCCAGCTCACCTCTCTTCCTCCTAGCGGAGGGGGAGGATACGCAGTATTTT. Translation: CASSPLFLLAEGEDTQYF. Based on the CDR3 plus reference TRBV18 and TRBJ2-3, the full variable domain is NAGVMQNPRHLVRRRGQEARLRCSPMKGHSHVYWYRQLPEEGLKFMVYLQKENIIDESGMPKERFSAEFPKEGPSILRIQQVVRGDSAAYFCASSPLFLLAEGEDTQYFGPGTRLTVL.

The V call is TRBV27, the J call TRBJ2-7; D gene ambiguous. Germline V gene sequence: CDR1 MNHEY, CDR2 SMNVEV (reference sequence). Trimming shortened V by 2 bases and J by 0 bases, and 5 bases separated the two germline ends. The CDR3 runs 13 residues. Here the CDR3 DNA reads TGTGCCAGCAGTTTAGCTAACTCCTACGAGCAGTACTTC. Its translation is CASSLANSYEQYF.

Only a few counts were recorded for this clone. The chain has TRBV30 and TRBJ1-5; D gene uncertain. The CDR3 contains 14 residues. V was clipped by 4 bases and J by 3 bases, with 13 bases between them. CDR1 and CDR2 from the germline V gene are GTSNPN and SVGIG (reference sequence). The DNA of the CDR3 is TGTGCCTGGACGAACCCCTTCATCAATCAGCCCCAGCATTTT. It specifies CAWTNPFINQPQHF.

The CDR3 nucleotides read TGTGCCAGCATGAAGCCCTCCTACAATGAGCAGTTCTTC. Translated, it gives CASMKPSYNEQFF. The V call is TRBV2, the J call TRBJ2-1; D not resolved. The V end was cut by 7 bases, the J end by 0 bases, with 7 bases between. The CDR3 sequence is 13 residues long. Germline CDR1 and CDR2: SNHLY and FYNNEI.

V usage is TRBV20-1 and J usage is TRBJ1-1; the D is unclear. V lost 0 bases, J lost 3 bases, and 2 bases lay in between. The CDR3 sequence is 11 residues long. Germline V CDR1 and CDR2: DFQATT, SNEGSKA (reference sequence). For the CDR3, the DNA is TGCAGTGCTAGAGAGTACACTGAAGCTTTCTTT. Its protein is CSAREYTEAFF.

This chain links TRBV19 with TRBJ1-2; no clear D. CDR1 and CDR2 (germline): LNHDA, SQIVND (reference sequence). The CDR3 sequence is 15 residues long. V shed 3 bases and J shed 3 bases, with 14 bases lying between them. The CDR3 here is CASSILGTEYYGYTF. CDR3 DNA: TGTGCCAGTAGTATCTTAGGTACAGAATACTATGGCTACACCTTC.

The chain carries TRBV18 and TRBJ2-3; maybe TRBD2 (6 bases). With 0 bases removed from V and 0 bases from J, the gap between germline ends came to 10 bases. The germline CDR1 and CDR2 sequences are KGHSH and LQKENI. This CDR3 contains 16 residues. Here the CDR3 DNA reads TGTGCCAGCTCACCACCGGGGGGATTTAGCACAGATACGCAGTATTTT. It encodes CASSPPGGFSTDTQYF. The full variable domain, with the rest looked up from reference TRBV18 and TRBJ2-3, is NAGVMQNPRHLVRRRGQEARLRCSPMKGHSHVYWYRQLPEEGLKFMVYLQKENIIDESGMPKERFSAEFPKEGPSILRIQQVVRGDSAAYFCASSPPGGFSTDTQYFGPGTRLTVL.

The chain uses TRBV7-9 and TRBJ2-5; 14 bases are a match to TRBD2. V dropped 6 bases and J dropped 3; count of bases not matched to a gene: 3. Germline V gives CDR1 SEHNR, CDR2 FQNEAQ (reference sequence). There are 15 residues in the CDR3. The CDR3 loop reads CASRSTSGREETQYF. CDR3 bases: TGTGCCAGCAGGTCGACTAGCGGGAGGGAAGAGACCCAGTACTTC.

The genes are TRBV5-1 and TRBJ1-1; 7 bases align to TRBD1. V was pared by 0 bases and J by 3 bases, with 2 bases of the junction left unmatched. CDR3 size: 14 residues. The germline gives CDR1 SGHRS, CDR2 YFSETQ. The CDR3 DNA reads TGCGCCAGCAGCTTGGTCCAGGGGGACACTGAAGCTTTCTTT. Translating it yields CASSLVQGDTEAFF.

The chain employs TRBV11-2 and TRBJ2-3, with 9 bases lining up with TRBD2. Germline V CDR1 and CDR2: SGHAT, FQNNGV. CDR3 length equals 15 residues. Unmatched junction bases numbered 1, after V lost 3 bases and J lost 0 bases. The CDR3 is CASSLAGGSTDTQYF. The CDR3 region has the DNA TGTGCCAGCAGCTTGGCGGGGGGGAGCACAGATACGCAGTATTTT.

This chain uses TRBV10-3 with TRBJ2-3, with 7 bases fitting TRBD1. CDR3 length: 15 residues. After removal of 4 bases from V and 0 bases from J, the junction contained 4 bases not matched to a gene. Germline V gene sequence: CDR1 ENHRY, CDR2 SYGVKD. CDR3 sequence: CAISGPGQSTDTQYF. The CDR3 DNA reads TGTGCCATCAGTGGACCGGGACAGAGCACAGATACGCAGTATTTT.

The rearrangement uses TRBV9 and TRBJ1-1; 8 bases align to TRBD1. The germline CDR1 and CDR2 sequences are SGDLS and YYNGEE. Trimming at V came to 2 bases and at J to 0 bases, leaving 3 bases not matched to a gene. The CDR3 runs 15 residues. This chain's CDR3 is CASSVGTGLNTEAFF. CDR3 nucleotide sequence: TGTGCCAGCAGCGTCGGGACAGGCTTGAACACTGAAGCTTTCTTT.

The CDR3 bases are TGCGCCAGCAGCCTAACCCTCGCGACAGTTAATGAAAAACTGTTTTTT. Protein sequence: CASSLTLATVNEKLFF. The chain couples TRBV4-1 to TRBJ1-4; D may be TRBD1 (5 bases). Germline lookup yields CDR1 MGHRA and CDR2 YSYEKL. The length of the CDR3 is 16 residues. V lost 4 bases and J 4 bases, leaving 16 bases between the germline ends.

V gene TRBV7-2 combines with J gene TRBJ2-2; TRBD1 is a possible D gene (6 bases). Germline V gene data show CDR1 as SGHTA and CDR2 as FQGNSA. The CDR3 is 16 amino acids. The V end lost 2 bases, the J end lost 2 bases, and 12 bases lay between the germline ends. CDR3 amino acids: CASSLSRQVNTGELFF. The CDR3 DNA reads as TGTGCCAGCAGCTTAAGTAGACAGGTTAACACCGGGGAGCTGTTTTTT. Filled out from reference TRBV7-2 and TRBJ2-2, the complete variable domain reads GAGVSQSPSNKVTEKGKDVELRCDPISGHTALYWYRQSLGQGLEFLIYFQGNSAPDKSGLPSDRFSAERTGGSVSTLTIQRTQQEDSAVYLCASSLSRQVNTGELFFGEGSRLTVL.

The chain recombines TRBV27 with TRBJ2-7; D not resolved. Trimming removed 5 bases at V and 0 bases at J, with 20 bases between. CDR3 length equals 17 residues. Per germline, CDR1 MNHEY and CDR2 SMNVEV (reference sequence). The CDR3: CASSPLGMSRSSYEQYF. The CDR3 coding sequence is TGTGCCAGCAGTCCCCTAGGTATGAGCAGGAGCTCCTACGAGCAGTACTTC.

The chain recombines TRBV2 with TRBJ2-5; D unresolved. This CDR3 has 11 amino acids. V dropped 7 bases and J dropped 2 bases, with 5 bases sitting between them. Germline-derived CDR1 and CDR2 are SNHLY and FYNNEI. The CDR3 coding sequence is TGTGCCAGCACAGCACAAGAGACCCAGTACTTC. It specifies CASTAQETQYF.

The CDR3 here is CASSSFAGSNQPQHF. CDR3 nucleotide sequence: TGTGCCAGCAGTTCTTTCGCGGGTTCCAATCAGCCCCAGCATTTT. The chain is built from TRBV6-6 and TRBJ1-5; D is ambiguous. The CDR3 is 15 residues long. Trimming shortened V by 4 bases and J by 3 bases, and 13 bases separated the two germline ends. In germline, CDR1 is MNHNY, CDR2 SVGAGI (reference sequence).

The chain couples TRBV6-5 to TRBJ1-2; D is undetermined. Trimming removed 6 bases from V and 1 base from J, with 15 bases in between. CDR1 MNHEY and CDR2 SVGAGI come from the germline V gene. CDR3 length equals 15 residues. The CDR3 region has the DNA TGTGCCAGCAGGTCGGGATCACCGATTAACTATGGCTACACCTTC. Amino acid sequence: CASRSGSPINYGYTF.